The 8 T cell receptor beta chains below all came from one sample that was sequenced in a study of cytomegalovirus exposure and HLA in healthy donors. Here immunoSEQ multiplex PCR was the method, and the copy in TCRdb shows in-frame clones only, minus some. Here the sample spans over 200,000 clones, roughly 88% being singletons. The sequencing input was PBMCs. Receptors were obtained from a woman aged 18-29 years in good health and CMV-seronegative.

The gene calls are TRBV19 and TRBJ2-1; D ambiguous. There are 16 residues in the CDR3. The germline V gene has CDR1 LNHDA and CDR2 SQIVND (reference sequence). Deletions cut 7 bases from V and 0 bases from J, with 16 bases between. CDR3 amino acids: CASKKIAGGSYNEQFF. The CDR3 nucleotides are TGTGCCAGTAAAAAGATAGCCGGTGGCTCCTACAATGAGCAGTTCTTC. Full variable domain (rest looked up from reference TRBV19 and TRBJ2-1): DGGITQSPKYLFRKEGQNVTLSCEQNLNHDAMYWYRQDPGQGLRLIYYSQIVNDFQKGDIAEGYSVSREKKESFPLTVTSAQKNPTAFYLCASKKIAGGSYNEQFFGPGTRLTVL.

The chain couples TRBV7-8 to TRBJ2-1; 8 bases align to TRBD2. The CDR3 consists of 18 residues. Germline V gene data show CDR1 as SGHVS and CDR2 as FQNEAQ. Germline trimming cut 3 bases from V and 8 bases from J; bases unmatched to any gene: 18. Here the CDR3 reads CASSFSKSGTRGPDEQFF. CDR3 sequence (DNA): TGTGCCAGCAGCTTTTCGAAATCCGGGACTAGGGGACCGGATGAGCAGTTCTTC. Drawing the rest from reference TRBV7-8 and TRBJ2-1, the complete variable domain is GAGVSQSPRYKVAKRGQDVALRCDPISGHVSLFWYQQALGQGPEFLTYFQNEAQLDKSGLPSDRFFAERPEGSVSTLKIQRTQQEDSAVYLCASSFSKSGTRGPDEQFFGPGTRLTVL.

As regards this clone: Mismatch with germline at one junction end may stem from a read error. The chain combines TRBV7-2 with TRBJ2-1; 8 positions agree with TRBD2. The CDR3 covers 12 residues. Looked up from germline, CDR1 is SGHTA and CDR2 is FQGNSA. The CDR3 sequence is CASSLAAGGQFF. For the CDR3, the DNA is TGTGCCAGCAGTTTAGCGGCGGGGGGTCAGTTCTTC.

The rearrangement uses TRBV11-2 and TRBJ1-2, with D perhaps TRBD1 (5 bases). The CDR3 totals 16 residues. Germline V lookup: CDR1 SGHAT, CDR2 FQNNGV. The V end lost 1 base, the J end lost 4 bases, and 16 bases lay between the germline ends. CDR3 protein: CASSLVAHRSPYGYTF. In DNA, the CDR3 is TGTGCCAGCAGCTTAGTGGCCCACAGGAGTCCCTATGGCTACACCTTC.

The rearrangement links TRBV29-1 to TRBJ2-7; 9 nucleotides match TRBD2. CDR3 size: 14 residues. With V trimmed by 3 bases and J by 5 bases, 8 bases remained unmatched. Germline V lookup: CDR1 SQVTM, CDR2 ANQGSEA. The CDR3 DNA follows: TGCAGCGTTGAGTTGGGACTAGCTGGCCACGAGCAGTACTTC. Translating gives CSVELGLAGHEQYF.

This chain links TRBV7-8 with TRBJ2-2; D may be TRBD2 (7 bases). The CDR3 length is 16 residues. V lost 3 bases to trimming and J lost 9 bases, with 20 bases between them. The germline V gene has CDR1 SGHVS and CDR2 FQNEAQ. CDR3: CASSFSRAGAGRELFF. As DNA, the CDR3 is TGTGCCAGCAGCTTCTCTAGGGCGGGGGCTGGGCGGGAGCTGTTTTTT.

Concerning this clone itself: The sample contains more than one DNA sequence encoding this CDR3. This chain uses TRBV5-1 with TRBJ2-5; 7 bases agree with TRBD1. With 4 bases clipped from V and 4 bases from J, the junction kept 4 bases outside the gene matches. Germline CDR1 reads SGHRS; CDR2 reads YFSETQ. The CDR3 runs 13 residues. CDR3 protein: CASSPTGVETQYF. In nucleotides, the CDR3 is TGCGCCAGCAGCCCTACAGGGGTAGAGACCCAGTACTTC.

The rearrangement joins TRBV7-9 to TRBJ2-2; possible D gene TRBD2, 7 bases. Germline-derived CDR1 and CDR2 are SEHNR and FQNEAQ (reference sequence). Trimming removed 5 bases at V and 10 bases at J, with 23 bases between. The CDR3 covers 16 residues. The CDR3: CASSPQTPGGRVELFF. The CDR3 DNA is TGTGCCAGCAGCCCCCAAACGCCCGGGGGGCGAGTGGAGCTGTTTTTT.